Listed here are 13 T cell receptor beta chains from one sample, sequenced in a study of T-cell reconstitution after alpha-beta-depleted transplantation in children. A TCRbeta library incorporating unique molecular identifiers was prepared. TCRdb re-derived calls from the PCR reads in MiXCR, one entry per CDR3 protein. Seen here are approximately 93,000 distinct CDR3 sequences, 7% to 9% observed once, and the top ten hold roughly 6.9%. The starting material was PBMCs from the stem cell graft donor, obtained from the stem cell graft. The receptors here all came from a human donor who donated a stem cell graft to a child with congenital amegakaryocytic thrombocytopenia.

In its sample, this clonotype was seen many times. The rearrangement uses TRBV20-1 and TRBJ1-1; 8 positions agree with TRBD1. Per the germline V gene, CDR1 is DFQATT and CDR2 is SNEGSKA (reference sequence). The V segment lost 6 bases and the J segment 0 bases; nucleotides outside the gene matches: 15. This CDR3 region has 17 residues. The CDR3 DNA is TGCAGTGCGTTGACTGGATGGTCAGGGGGCTTGAACACTGAAGCTTTCTTT. Residues: CSALTGWSGGLNTEAFF.

This clonotype was detected many times. V is TRBV20-1 and J is TRBJ2-7, with 8 bases lining up with TRBD1. CDR3 length: 11 residues. Germline CDR1 and CDR2: DFQATT and SNEGSKA (reference sequence). In nucleotides, the CDR3 is TGCGCTGGACAGGGTACCCACGAGCAGTACTTC. This codes for CAGQGTHEQYF.

The table lists this clonotype with many counts. The chain joins TRBV7-2 to TRBJ1-3; 7 bases fit TRBD1. The junction had 5 bases not matched to a gene; V was cut back by 5 bases and J by 1 base. The germline CDR1 and CDR2 sequences are SGHTA and FQGNSA. The CDR3 sequence is 15 residues long. CDR3 region: CASSPKTGSGNTIYF. The CDR3 bases are TGTGCCAGCAGCCCAAAGACAGGGTCTGGAAACACCATATATTTT.

This clonotype was counted many times. The chain combines TRBV12-3 or TRBV12-4 with TRBJ2-1, with 9 bases identical to TRBD1. The CDR3 is made up of 15 amino acids. The junction had 6 bases not matched to a gene; V was cut back by 5 bases and J by 4 bases. CDR3: CASSLGTGSYNEQFF. The CDR3 nucleotides are TGTGCCAGCAGTCTCGGGACAGGGAGTTACAATGAGCAGTTCTTC.

This clonotype has ten or more counts. The chain recombines TRBV20-1 with TRBJ2-2; D remains ambiguous. This CDR3 region has 11 residues. The germline V gene encodes CDR1 DFQATT and CDR2 SNEGSKA (reference sequence). The V gene lost 4 bases and the J gene lost 5 bases, with 5 bases spanning the gap. CDR3: CSAMGTGELFF. The CDR3 DNA reads as TGCAGTGCTATGGGGACCGGGGAGCTGTTTTTT.

This clonotype was picked up many times. The rearrangement uses TRBV5-6 and TRBJ1-1; possibly TRBD1 for D (5 bases). CDR1 is SGHDT and CDR2 is YYEEEE in the germline V gene. The CDR3 covers 11 residues. The V gene lost 2 bases and the J gene lost 8 bases, with 7 bases spanning the gap. The CDR3 spells CASSFDSEAFF. The CDR3 bases are TGTGCCAGCAGCTTCGACAGCGAAGCTTTCTTT.

There are many counts of this clonotype. The chain has TRBV20-1 and TRBJ1-1, with a possible D match to TRBD1 (5 bases). Trimming left V 4 bases short and J 4 bases short, with 22 bases between. The CDR3 length is 16 residues. From germline, CDR1 is DFQATT and CDR2 SNEGSKA (reference sequence). The CDR3 nucleotides are TGCAGTGCTAACACTGTGGGGGGACCAGGGACCACTGAAGCTTTCTTT. This sequence encodes CSANTVGGPGTTEAFF.

This clonotype showed up many times. The chain joins TRBV5-1 to TRBJ2-2; the D is unclear. Germline CDR1 and CDR2: SGHRS and YFSETQ. Trimming took 1 base from V and 7 from J, leaving 8 bases between them. CDR3 length: 13 residues. As DNA, the CDR3 is TGCGCCAGCAGCTTGCTAGAAAGCGGGGAGCTGTTTTTT. Residues: CASSLLESGELFF.

Only one count was recorded for this clonotype. The chain recombines TRBV30 with TRBJ1-5, with 8 bases aligning to TRBD1. With 1 base clipped from V and 2 bases from J, the junction kept 7 bases outside the gene matches. Germline CDR1 is GTSNPN and CDR2 is SVGIG (reference sequence). The CDR3 spans 16 residues. The CDR3 bases are TGTGCCTGGAGTGGCAGGGGGCTGTGGGGCAATCAGCCCCAGCATTTT. Amino acid sequence: CAWSGRGLWGNQPQHF.

This clonotype was seen ten or more times. The rearrangement joins TRBV6-5 to TRBJ1-1, with D hard to call. CDR1 is MNHEY and CDR2 is SVGAGI in the germline V gene. CDR3 length: 14 residues. Deletions cut 6 bases from V and 6 bases from J, with 17 bases between. The CDR3 bases are TGTGCCAGCAGCGCCGACCTGCCCCGCGCTGAAGCTTTCTTT. Its translation: CASSADLPRAEAFF.

This clonotype was seen repeatedly, ten times or more. The gene calls are TRBV5-1 and TRBJ2-5; TRBD1 aligns across 7 bases. The J segment lost 5 bases and the V segment lost 4 bases, leaving 8 bases of the junction unmatched. There are 14 residues in the CDR3. Germline lookup yields CDR1 SGHRS and CDR2 YFSETQ. The CDR3 sequence is CASSPLHRGETQYF. Written as DNA, the CDR3 is TGCGCCAGCAGCCCTCTACACAGGGGCGAGACCCAGTACTTC.

This chain joins TRBV7-9 and TRBJ1-3; D unclear. The CDR3 is made up of 14 amino acids. The ends were cut back, 5 bases at V and 4 bases at J, with 12 bases in the middle. Looked up from germline, CDR1 is SEHNR and CDR2 is FQNEAQ (reference sequence). In nucleotides, the CDR3 is TGTGCCAGCAGCGATGGACCGGGGGGAAACACCATATATTTT. Its protein product is CASSDGPGGNTIYF.

This clonotype was seen many times. The chain recombines TRBV15 with TRBJ1-4; a possible D gene is TRBD1 (5 bases). CDR3 length: 16 amino acids. The V gene's germline CDR1 is LNHNV and CDR2 YYDKDF (reference sequence). Trimming removed 5 bases at V and 0 bases at J, with 13 bases between. CDR3 sequence reads: CATSGGLPPTNEKLFF. The CDR3 nucleotides read TGTGCCACCAGCGGGGGACTGCCCCCAACTAATGAAAAACTGTTTTTT.